Presented here are 12 T cell receptor beta chains from one specimen sequenced in a study of cytomegalovirus exposure and HLA in healthy donors. Some clones are missing from TCRdb's copy, which holds only in-frame ones; the method was immunoSEQ multiplex PCR. The sample lists under 200,000 clones, under 90% seen once, with around 3.8% in the top ten. What was sequenced was PBMCs. All receptors come from a man aged 18 to 29 in good health and CMV-seropositive.

The genes are TRBV5-4 and TRBJ2-3, with 7 bases matching TRBD2. Germline trimming cut 0 bases from V and 2 bases from J; bases unmatched to any gene: 15. CDR1 is SGHNT, CDR2 YYREEE, per germline (reference sequence). The CDR3 consists of 19 residues. Here the CDR3 DNA reads TGTGCCAGCAGCTTGGCCAATTTCCCCGTTACTAGCGACACAGATACGCAGTATTTT. Its translation: CASSLANFPVTSDTDTQYF.

J is TRBJ1-3 and V is TRBV25-1; D is ambiguous. The germline gives CDR1 MGHDK, CDR2 SYGVNS. The ends were cut back, 10 bases at V and 4 bases at J, with 14 bases in the middle. The CDR3 totals 13 residues. The CDR3 here is CATQLAGGNTIYF. CDR3 bases: TGTGCCACCCAACTGGCGGGGGGAAACACCATATATTTT.

The chain carries TRBV4-1 and TRBJ1-5; D call uncertain. CDR1 and CDR2 (germline): MGHRA, YSYEKL. V was trimmed by 1 base and J by 5 bases, leaving 6 bases between them. This CDR3 is 13 amino acids long. Written as DNA, the CDR3 is TGCGCCAGCAGCCAAGCTCGAGATCAGCCCCAGCATTTT. It translates to CASSQARDQPQHF.

V is TRBV7-9 and J is TRBJ1-5, with a weak D call TRBD1 (6 bases). V was pared by 2 bases and J by 5 bases, with 13 bases between. The CDR3 has 15 residues. CDR1 and CDR2 (germline): SEHNR, FQNEAQ (reference sequence). The CDR3 DNA sequence: TGTGCCAGCAGCTTAAGGGGGGAGGGGGATCAGCCCCAGCATTTT. Its translation: CASSLRGEGDQPQHF.

The CDR3 protein is CASSEALTGVLNEQFF. As DNA, the CDR3 is TGTGCCAGCAGTGAAGCGCTCACAGGGGTTCTCAATGAGCAGTTCTTC. V and J are TRBV6-1 and TRBJ2-1; 7 bases line up with TRBD1. In germline, CDR1 is MNHNS, CDR2 SASEGT. The CDR3 extends over 16 amino acids. After removal of 0 bases from V and 6 bases from J, the junction contained 8 bases not matched to a gene.

The rearrangement joins TRBV6-1 to TRBJ1-4; D is undetermined. Trimming stripped 7 bases from V and 13 bases from J, with 13 bases between. CDR1 is MNHNS and CDR2 is SASEGT in the germline V gene. The CDR3 contains 11 residues. The DNA of the CDR3 is TGTGCCAGCACCATGGGCTATGGACTGTTTTTT. Protein product: CASTMGYGLFF.

The J gene is TRBJ2-7, the V gene TRBV7-9; D might be TRBD1 (5 bases). Trimming cost V 5 bases and J 5 bases, with 10 bases left between them. The CDR3 contains 12 residues. Germline CDR1 SEHNR, CDR2 FQNEAQ (reference sequence). CDR3 sequence (DNA): TGTGCCAGCAGCCGGACAAGGGACGAGCAGTACTTC. Translating it yields CASSRTRDEQYF.

The chain uses TRBV7-6 and TRBJ2-7, with TRBD2 matching 9 bases. With V trimmed by 1 base and J by 1 base, 5 bases remained unmatched. Per the germline V gene, CDR1 is SGHVS and CDR2 is FNYEAQ. This CDR3 is 16 amino acids long. The CDR3 sequence is CASSLDAGGLSYEQYF. The DNA of the CDR3 is TGTGCCAGCAGCTTAGATGCGGGAGGGCTTTCCTACGAGCAGTACTTC.

The rearrangement uses TRBV18 and TRBJ2-3, with TRBD2 matching over 10 bases. The CDR3 is 16 amino acids. Germline V gene lookup returns CDR1 KGHSH and CDR2 LQKENI. V was pared by 6 bases and J by 0 bases, with 6 bases of the junction left unmatched. This CDR3 is CASSLTSGQSTDTQYF. The CDR3 region has the DNA TGTGCCAGCTCGCTGACTAGCGGGCAAAGCACAGATACGCAGTATTTT.

This clone came up once. The chain joins TRBV9 to TRBJ2-7; 15 bases are shared with TRBD2. The germline gives CDR1 SGDLS, CDR2 YYNGEE. The CDR3 is made up of 18 amino acids. V was pared by 3 bases and J by 1 base, with 8 bases of the junction left unmatched. CDR3 in DNA: TGTGCCAGCAGCGAGGGACTAGCGGGAGGCTTATTATCCTACGAGCAGTACTTC. It is translated as CASSEGLAGGLLSYEQYF.

This clone came up a few times. The chain uses TRBV15 and TRBJ2-1; possibly TRBD2 for D (6 bases). Germline V CDR1 and CDR2: LNHNV, YYDKDF (reference sequence). The germline V and J ends were trimmed by 0 bases and 3 bases, with 9 bases remaining between them. This CDR3 comprises 15 residues. The CDR3 sequence is CATSRDSGSYNEQFF. The CDR3 bases are TGTGCCACCAGCAGAGATTCCGGGAGCTACAATGAGCAGTTCTTC.

The genes are TRBV4-1 and TRBJ2-3, with TRBD1 identical over 8 bases. Trimming cost V 4 bases and J 2 bases; bases outside gene matches: 2. CDR1 is MGHRA and CDR2 is YSYEKL in the germline V gene. The CDR3 extends over 14 amino acids. The CDR3 loop reads CASSPGQVTDTQYF. For the CDR3, the DNA is TGCGCCAGCAGCCCGGGACAGGTCACAGATACGCAGTATTTT.